The source of this TCR beta chain is a study of blood T cell repertoires in COVID-19 (dated by TCRdb to 2018 to 2021). In the study overall: The collaborator samples originated in the United States, Italy and Spain and spanned the acute and convalescent phases of COVID-19. The repertoires were released in a freely available public database intended as a resource for research on the immune response to SARS-CoV-2. A de-identified subject ID, COVID-19 status, age in years and sex were almost always included in the sample metadata. Where available, HLA class I and class II types were taken from metadata supplied by the sample provider and were not determined by assay-based typing. Samples came from the ongoing ImmuneRACE study (first 160 participants) plus 1,254 subjects from 6 global collaborators. The dataset comprised deeply sampled blood TCRbeta repertoires from subjects exposed to, actively infected with, or recovered from COVID-19. The material from the prospective study consisted of cDNA or gDNA derived from T cells, B-cell-depleted T cells, or PBMCs.

In the case of this clone: Which antigen it targets is not known. Per-base qualities were not stored, and no clone one base away is much larger.

TCRbeta CDR3 regions were amplified from genomic DNA using the immunoSEQ Assay, a bias-controlled multiplex PCR. The authors processed their data as follows. Nucleated cell counts per sample were estimated from amplification of reference gene primers within the assay. To quantify the absolute abundance of each unique TCRbeta CDR3 rearrangement, sequence reads were collapsed and filtered. For each sample, productive Simpson clonality was calculated by taking the square root of Simpson's diversity index across productive rearrangements. TCRdb carries this immuneACCESS record with in-frame sequences only. Its versions omit some clonotypes, under half of them owing to an unresolved V gene in the studies checked, with the rest unexplained. D and trimming come from the DNA, and the V and J calls and clone size come from that table. This sample gives approximately 240,000 clones in total; 70% to 85% of them show up just once. The ten largest clones capture 4.5% to 6% of the sample.

Trimming takes 5 bases off V and 6 bases off J; junction bases not matched to a gene: 9. The germline V gene (reference sequence) yields GTSNPN for CDR1 and SVGIG for CDR2. Inclusive of the bounding cysteine and phenylalanine, the CDR3 is 14 residues long. The sequence is cut down to CDR3 DNA, 42 bases in frame from base 1. The collaborating institutions used their own protocols to collect whole blood in K2EDTA tubes. Collaborator samples were shipped for TCRbeta analysis as frozen whole blood, isolated PBMCs, or DNA extracted from either sample type. On the study overall, not on this receptor specifically: The amount of clinical and demographic metadata varied by source and participant and was provided uncurated.

The receptor was isolated from a woman of 80 years or more with active or convalescent COVID-19. In this chain, TRBV30 is recombined with TRBJ1-5; the central 8 bases match TRBD1. The sample consisted of peripheral blood. The nucleotide sequence is TGTGCCTGGGGTGGGACAGGCTGGAGTCAGCCCCAGCATTTT. This yields the protein CAWGGTGWSQPQHF.